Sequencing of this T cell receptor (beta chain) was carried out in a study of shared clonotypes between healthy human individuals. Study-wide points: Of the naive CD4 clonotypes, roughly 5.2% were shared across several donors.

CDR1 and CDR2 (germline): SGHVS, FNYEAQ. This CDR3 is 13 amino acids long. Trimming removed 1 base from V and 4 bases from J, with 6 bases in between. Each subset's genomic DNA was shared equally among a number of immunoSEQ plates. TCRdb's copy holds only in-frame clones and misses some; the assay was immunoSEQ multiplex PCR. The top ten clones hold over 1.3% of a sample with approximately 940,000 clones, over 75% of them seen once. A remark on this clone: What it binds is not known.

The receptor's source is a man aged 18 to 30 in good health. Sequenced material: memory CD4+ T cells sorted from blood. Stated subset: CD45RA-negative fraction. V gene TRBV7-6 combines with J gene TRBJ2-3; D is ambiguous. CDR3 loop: CASSLDQADTQYF. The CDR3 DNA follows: TGTGCCAGCAGCTTAGATCAAGCAGATACGCAGTATTTT.